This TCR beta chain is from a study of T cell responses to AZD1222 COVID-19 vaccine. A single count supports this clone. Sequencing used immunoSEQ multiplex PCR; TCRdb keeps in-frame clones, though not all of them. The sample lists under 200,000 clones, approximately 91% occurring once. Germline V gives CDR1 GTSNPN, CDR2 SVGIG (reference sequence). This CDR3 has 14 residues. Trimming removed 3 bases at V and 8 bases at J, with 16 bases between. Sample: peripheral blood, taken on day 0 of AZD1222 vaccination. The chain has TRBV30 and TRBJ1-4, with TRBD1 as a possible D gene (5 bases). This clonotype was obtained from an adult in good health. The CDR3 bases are TGTGCCTGGAGCGGGTCCTGGGGGACCGAAAAACTGTTTTTT. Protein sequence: CAWSGSWGTEKLFF.